Shown below are 11 T cell receptor beta chains from a single sample sequenced in a study of response to subunit inactivated influenza vaccine. TCRdb analysed the RT-PCR reads with MiXCR anew, one entry per CDR3 protein. The data contain around 320,000 distinct CDR3 sequences, approximately 23% of them singletons. Here the sequenced sample was PBMCs from blood, taken approximately 20 months after vaccination. The receptor set was obtained from a man in his fifties or sixties who received an inactivated influenza vaccine.

The V call is TRBV27, the J call TRBJ1-3; D remains unclear. Trimming shortened V by 7 bases and J by 0 bases, and 13 bases separated the two germline ends. The CDR3 extends over 15 amino acids. Per the germline V gene, CDR1 is MNHEY and CDR2 is SMNVEV (reference sequence). CDR3 region: CASKYRGYSGNTIYF. The CDR3 DNA reads TGTGCCAGCAAATACAGAGGTTACTCTGGAAACACCATATATTTT.

The V gene is TRBV20-1, the J gene TRBJ1-5; D not resolved. V was pared by 6 bases and J by 0 bases, with 12 bases between. The germline V gene encodes CDR1 DFQATT and CDR2 SNEGSKA (reference sequence). The length of the CDR3 is 14 residues. The CDR3 loop is CSATTANSNQPQHF. Written as DNA, the CDR3 is TGCAGTGCCACGACCGCAAATAGCAATCAGCCCCAGCATTTT.

This sequence joins TRBV6-1 and TRBJ1-5, with D possibly matching TRBD1 (5 bases). V lost 0 bases and J 7 bases, leaving 16 bases between the germline ends. This CDR3 has 16 amino acids. Germline CDR1 and CDR2: MNHNS and SASEGT. The CDR3 coding sequence is TGTGCCAGCAGTGAAGCTTCAGGGACCGTAGGACAGCCCCAGCATTTT. This gives the protein CASSEASGTVGQPQHF.

In its sample, this clonotype was seen a few times. This CDR3 is CASRRIYQETQYF. In DNA, the CDR3 is TGTGCCAGCCGCAGGATTTACCAAGAGACCCAGTACTTC. The chain is built from TRBV28 and TRBJ2-5; D gene uncertain. Deletions cut 8 bases from V and 0 bases from J, with 10 bases between. Germline-derived CDR1 and CDR2 are MDHEN and SYDVKM. The CDR3 has 13 residues.

V usage is TRBV4-1 and J usage is TRBJ2-1; 7 nucleotides agree with TRBD2. The CDR3 is made up of 17 amino acids. V gave up 4 bases and J gave up 4 bases; unmatched junction bases: 13. CDR1 MGHRA and CDR2 YSYEKL come from the germline V gene. CDR3 residues: CASSPMGGTSIYNEQFF. CDR3 nucleotide sequence: TGCGCCAGCAGCCCGATGGGAGGGACTTCGATTTACAATGAGCAGTTCTTC.

A few counts support this clonotype. CDR3: CASSFSATVSAYTEAFF. CDR3 DNA: TGTGCCAGCAGCTTCAGTGCCACCGTCTCAGCCTACACTGAAGCTTTCTTT. The gene calls are TRBV7-2 and TRBJ1-1; D gene ambiguous. Germline V gives CDR1 SGHTA, CDR2 FQGNSA. CDR3 length: 17 residues. Trimming removed 3 bases from V and 3 bases from J, with 20 bases in between.

The chain has TRBV24-1 and TRBJ1-1, with no clear D. Trimming took 3 bases from V and 1 from J, leaving 2 bases between them. Germline V lookup: CDR1 KGHDR, CDR2 SFDVKD. This CDR3 is 12 amino acids long. CDR3 amino acids: CATSDGNTEAFF. The CDR3, as DNA: TGTGCCACCAGTGATGGGAACACTGAAGCTTTCTTT.

This chain connects TRBV2 to TRBJ2-7; TRBD1 or TRBD2 may be the D gene (5 bases each). V lost 8 bases, J lost 0 bases, and 8 bases lay in between. CDR3 length: 12 residues. CDR1 and CDR2 (germline): SNHLY, FYNNEI. This CDR3 reads CASGGSSYEQYF. CDR3 in DNA: TGTGCCAGCGGGGGAAGCTCCTACGAGCAGTACTTC.

This rearrangement joins TRBV3-1 to TRBJ2-7, with TRBD2 matching over 7 bases. The CDR3 spans 15 residues. Germline V gene data show CDR1 as LGHDT and CDR2 as YNNKEL (reference sequence). J gave up 2 bases and V 1 base, and 5 bases lay outside the gene matches. CDR3 in amino acids: CASSQGFAGAYEQYF. CDR3 coding DNA: TGTGCCAGCAGCCAAGGTTTCGCGGGAGCCTACGAGCAGTACTTC.

This clonotype was picked up a small number of times. The genes are TRBV4-3 and TRBJ1-2; 8 bases align to TRBD1. The V and J ends lost 0 bases and 4 bases, in that order; junction bases with no gene match: 1. Germline lookup yields CDR1 LGHNA and CDR2 YSLEER. The CDR3 loop spans 14 amino acids. DNA of the CDR3: TGCGCCAGCAGCCAAGATACAGGGGGCTATGGCTACACCTTC. Encoded protein: CASSQDTGGYGYTF.

This clonotype was seen only a few times. This chain links TRBV20-1 with TRBJ2-5, with a tentative D call TRBD2 (5 bases). CDR1 is DFQATT and CDR2 is SNEGSKA in the germline V gene (reference sequence). This CDR3 contains 11 residues. The CDR3 here is CSGVRRETQYF. In nucleotides, the CDR3 is TGCAGCGGGGTTAGAAGGGAGACCCAGTACTTC.